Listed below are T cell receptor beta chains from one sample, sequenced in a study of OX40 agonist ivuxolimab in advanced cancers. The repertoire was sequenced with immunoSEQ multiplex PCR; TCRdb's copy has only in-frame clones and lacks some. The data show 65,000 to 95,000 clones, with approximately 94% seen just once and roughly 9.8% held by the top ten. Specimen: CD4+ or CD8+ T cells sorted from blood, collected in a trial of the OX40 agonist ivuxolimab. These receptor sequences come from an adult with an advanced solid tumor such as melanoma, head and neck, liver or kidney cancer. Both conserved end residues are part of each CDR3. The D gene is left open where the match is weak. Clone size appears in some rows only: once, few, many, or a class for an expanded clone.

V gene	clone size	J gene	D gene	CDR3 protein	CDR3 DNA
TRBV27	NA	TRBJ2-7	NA	CASSFSPGADEQYF	TGTGCCAGCAGTTTTAGCCCGGGGGCTGACGAGCAGTACTTC
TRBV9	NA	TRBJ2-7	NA	CASSPAPSYEQYF	TGTGCCAGCAGCCCCGCCCCGTCCTACGAGCAGTACTTC
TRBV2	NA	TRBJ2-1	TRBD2	CASSPGLAGANEQFF	TGTGCCAGCAGCCCGGGACTAGCGGGAGCCAATGAGCAGTTCTTC
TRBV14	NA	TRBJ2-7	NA	CASSSGTDQFYEQYF	TGTGCCAGCAGCTCAGGGACGGATCAGTTCTACGAGCAGTACTTC
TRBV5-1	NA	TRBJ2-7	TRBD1	CASSSDRGENEQYF	TGCGCCAGCAGCTCAGACAGGGGTGAGAACGAGCAGTACTTC
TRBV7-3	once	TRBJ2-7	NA	CASSSPQSYEQYF	TGTGCCAGCAGCTCCCCTCAATCCTACGAGCAGTACTTC
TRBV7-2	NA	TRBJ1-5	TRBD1	CASSPGDRGIQPQHF	TGTGCCAGCAGCCCGGGGGACAGGGGAATTCAGCCCCAGCATTTT
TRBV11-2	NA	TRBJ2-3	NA	CASSLEATTDTQYF	TGTGCCAGCAGCTTAGAGGCTACCACAGATACGCAGTATTTT
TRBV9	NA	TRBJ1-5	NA	CASSVSSDSNQPQHF	TGTGCCAGCAGCGTTTCTTCGGATAGCAATCAGCCCCAGCATTTT
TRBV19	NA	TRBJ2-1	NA	CASSIQQPNEQFF	TGTGCCAGTAGTATACAACAGCCAAATGAGCAGTTCTTC
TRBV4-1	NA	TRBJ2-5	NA	CASSQGVSQETQYF	TGCGCCAGCAGCCAAGGGGTCAGCCAAGAGACCCAGTACTTC
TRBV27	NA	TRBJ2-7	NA	CASSSRLHEQYF	TGTGCCAGCAGTTCCCGACTTCACGAGCAGTACTTC
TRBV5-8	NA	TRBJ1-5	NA	CASSLWGDGNQPQHF	TGTGCCAGCAGCTTGTGGGGCGATGGCAATCAGCCCCAGCATTTT
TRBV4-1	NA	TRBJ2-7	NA	CASSQSQGFGYEQYF	TGCGCCAGCAGCCAATCGCAGGGGTTTGGGTACGAGCAGTACTTC
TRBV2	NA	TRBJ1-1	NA	CASSDWGQNTEAFF	TGTGCCAGCAGTGATTGGGGTCAGAACACTGAAGCTTTCTTT
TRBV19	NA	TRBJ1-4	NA	CASSSLEDSAYRATNEKLFF	TGTGCCAGTAGTTCTCTTGAGGACAGTGCCTATCGCGCAACTAATGAAAAACTGTTTTTT
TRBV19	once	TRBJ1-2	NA	CASSITGQPHPNYGYTF	TGTGCCAGTAGTATAACCGGACAACCTCACCCTAACTATGGCTACACCTTC
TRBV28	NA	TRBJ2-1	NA	CASSLNLGRSRYNEQFF	TGTGCCAGCAGTTTAAATTTAGGGCGGAGCCGTTACAATGAGCAGTTCTTC
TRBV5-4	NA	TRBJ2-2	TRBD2	CASSLKRLAEPGELFF	TGTGCCAGCAGCTTGAAGAGACTAGCTGAGCCCGGGGAGCTGTTTTTT
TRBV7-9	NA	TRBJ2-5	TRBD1	CASSPRDRETTQYF	TGTGCCAGCAGCCCCAGGGACAGGGAAACGACCCAGTACTTC
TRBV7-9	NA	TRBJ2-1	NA	CASSSAEVDNEQFF	TGTGCCAGCAGCTCAGCAGAAGTCGACAATGAGCAGTTCTTC
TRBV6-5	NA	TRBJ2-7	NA	CASSGEPYEQYF	TGTGCCAGCAGCGGCGAACCCTACGAGCAGTACTTC
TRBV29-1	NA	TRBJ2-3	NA	CSVRSDTQYF	TGCAGCGTTAGATCCGATACGCAGTATTTT
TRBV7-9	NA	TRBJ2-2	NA	CASSLSRRGEELFF	TGTGCCAGCAGCTTATCCAGGCGCGGGGAGGAGCTGTTTTTT
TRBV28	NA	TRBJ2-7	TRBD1	CASTQGDSYEQYF	TGTGCCAGCACCCAGGGGGACAGCTACGAGCAGTACTTC
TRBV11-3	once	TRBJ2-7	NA	CASSLSGTGFYEQYF	TGTGCCAGCAGCTTATCAGGAACGGGGTTCTACGAGCAGTACTTC
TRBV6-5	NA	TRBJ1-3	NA	CASSYGRDSGNTIYF	TGTGCCAGCAGTTACGGAAGGGACTCTGGAAACACCATATATTTT
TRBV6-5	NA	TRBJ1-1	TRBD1	CASSPPTGLDTEAFF	TGTGCCAGCAGTCCACCGACAGGGTTAGACACTGAAGCTTTCTTT
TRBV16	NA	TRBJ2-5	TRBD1	CASSSTGGEETQYF	TGTGCCAGCAGCTCGACAGGGGGAGAAGAGACCCAGTACTTC
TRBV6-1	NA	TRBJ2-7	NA	CASSEASGSFNYEQYF	TGTGCCAGCAGTGAAGCGAGTGGCTCGTTTAACTACGAGCAGTACTTC
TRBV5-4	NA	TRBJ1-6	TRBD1	CASSRGRSPLHF	TGTGCCAGCAGCAGGGGGCGATCACCCCTCCACTTT
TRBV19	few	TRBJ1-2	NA	CAVTTEGGYTF	TGTGCCGTCACGACGGAGGGCGGCTACACCTTC
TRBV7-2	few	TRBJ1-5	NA	CASSLLWGSNQPQHF	TGTGCCAGCAGCTTATTGTGGGGTAGCAATCAGCCCCAGCATTTT
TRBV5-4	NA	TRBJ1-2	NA	CASSSPEEGTANYGYTF	TGTGCCAGCAGCTCCCCCGAGGAGGGAACGGCTAACTATGGCTACACCTTC
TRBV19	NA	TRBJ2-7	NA	CASSFGLYGEQYF	TGTGCCAGTAGTTTCGGACTCTACGGCGAGCAGTACTTC
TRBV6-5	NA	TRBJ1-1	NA	CASSRIEGNTEAFF	TGTGCCAGCAGCCGCATCGAGGGAAACACTGAAGCTTTCTTT
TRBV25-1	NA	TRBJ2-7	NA	CASGGQTYEQYF	TGTGCCAGCGGAGGACAGACCTACGAGCAGTACTTC
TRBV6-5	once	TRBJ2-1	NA	CASSSTPGNEQFF	TGTGCCAGCAGTTCAACCCCAGGCAATGAGCAGTTCTTC
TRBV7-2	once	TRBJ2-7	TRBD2	CASSPLAVSSYEQYF	TGTGCCAGCAGTCCTCTAGCGGTGAGCTCCTACGAGCAGTACTTC
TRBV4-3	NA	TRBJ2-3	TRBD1	CASSQDWQGAVDTQYF	TGCGCCAGCAGCCAAGATTGGCAGGGGGCCGTAGATACGCAGTATTTT
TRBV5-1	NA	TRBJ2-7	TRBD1	CASSSNQGAQYEQYF	TGCGCCAGCAGCTCCAATCAGGGGGCACAGTACGAGCAGTACTTC
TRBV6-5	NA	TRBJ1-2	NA	CASSYTGNGYTF	TGTGCCAGCAGTTACACCGGGAATGGCTACACCTTC
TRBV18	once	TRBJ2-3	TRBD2	CASSPPLLAGGLTDTQYF	TGTGCCAGCTCACCACCGCTTCTAGCGGGGGGGCTAACAGATACGCAGTATTTT
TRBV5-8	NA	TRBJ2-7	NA	CASRGSAYEQYF	TGTGCCAGCAGGGGTTCCGCATACGAGCAGTACTTC
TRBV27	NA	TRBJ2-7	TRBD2	CASSSGVGGGYYEQYF	TGTGCCAGCAGTTCCGGTGTGGGGGGGGGATACTACGAGCAGTACTTC
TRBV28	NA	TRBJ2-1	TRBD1	CASSFRGHLYNEQFF	TGTGCCAGCAGTTTTAGGGGGCACCTTTACAATGAGCAGTTCTTC
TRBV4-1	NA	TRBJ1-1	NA	CASSHDDRMNTEAFF	TGCGCCAGCAGCCACGACGACAGAATGAACACTGAAGCTTTCTTT
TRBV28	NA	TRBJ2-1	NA	CASSFSRGGDADNEQFF	TGTGCCAGCAGTTTTTCGCGAGGCGGGGACGCCGACAATGAGCAGTTCTTC
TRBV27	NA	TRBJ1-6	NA	CASSEHIQNPSYNSPLHF	TGTGCCAGCAGTGAACATATACAGAACCCCTCCTATAATTCACCCCTCCACTTT
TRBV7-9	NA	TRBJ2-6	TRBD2	CASRPRTSGAGANVLTF	TGTGCCAGCCGCCCTCGGACTAGCGGGGCTGGGGCCAACGTCCTGACTTTC
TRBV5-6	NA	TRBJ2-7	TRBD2	CASSPATGLSGSHEQYF	TGTGCCAGCAGCCCGGCTACAGGGCTTAGCGGGAGCCACGAGCAGTACTTC
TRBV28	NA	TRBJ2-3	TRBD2	CASSFTLAGGETDTQYF	TGTGCCAGCAGTTTTACCCTAGCGGGAGGGGAGACAGATACGCAGTATTTT
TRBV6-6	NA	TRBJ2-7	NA	CASSLVGPPSEQYF	TGTGCCAGCAGTCTCGTTGGGCCCCCTTCGGAGCAGTACTTC
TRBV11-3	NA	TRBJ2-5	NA	CASSSRTEETQYF	TGTGCCAGCAGCTCAAGGACGGAAGAGACCCAGTACTTC
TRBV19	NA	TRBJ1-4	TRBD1	CASSIGQGAEKLFF	TGTGCCAGTAGTATTGGACAGGGGGCGGAAAAACTGTTTTTT
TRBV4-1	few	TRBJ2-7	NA	CASSQVAGIDEQYF	TGCGCCAGCAGCCAAGTGGCGGGTATCGACGAGCAGTACTTC